The next 23 T cell receptor beta chains were all read from a single sample in a study of blood T cell repertoires in COVID-19. The protocol was immunoSEQ multiplex PCR, while the TCRdb copy is restricted to in-frame clones and leaves out a portion. Here the sample spans roughly 170,000 clones, 81% being singletons. The material sequenced was PBMCs or T cells enriched from blood (not recorded which). These receptors originate from a woman in her forties with acute COVID-19.

The sample holds one count of this clone. The J gene is TRBJ2-5, the V gene TRBV15; TRBD2 agrees at 12 bases. CDR1 is LNHNV and CDR2 is YYDKDF in the germline V gene (reference sequence). There are 18 residues in the CDR3. After removal of 0 bases from V and 4 bases from J, the junction contained 9 bases not matched to a gene. The CDR3 DNA follows: TGTGCCACCAGCAGAGATCGAATCGGACTAGCGGGAATAGAGACCCAGTACTTC. It specifies CATSRDRIGLAGIETQYF.

The chain has TRBV3-1 (or the pseudogene TRBV3-2) and TRBJ2-7; D is uncertain. The V end was cut by 3 bases, the J end by 3 bases, with 6 bases between. The CDR3 sequence is 12 residues long. CDR1 and CDR2 from the germline V gene are LGHDT and YNNKEL (reference sequence). CDR3: CASSHRGYEQYF. CDR3 DNA sequence: TGTGCCAGCAGCCATCGCGGCTACGAGCAGTACTTC.

This chain links TRBV2 with TRBJ1-1; no firm D call. Trimming shortened V by 7 bases and J by 0 bases, and 15 bases separated the two germline ends. Germline V gives CDR1 SNHLY, CDR2 FYNNEI. The CDR3 length is 15 residues. In DNA form, the CDR3 reads TGTGCCAGCAAAGTTAGTGCTGCCTTGAACACTGAAGCTTTCTTT. This sequence encodes CASKVSAALNTEAFF.

This chain uses TRBV7-9 with TRBJ2-7; TRBD2 matches 9 bases. The CDR3 runs 14 residues. Germline V lookup: CDR1 SEHNR, CDR2 FQNEAQ (reference sequence). V dropped 5 bases and J dropped 9; count of bases not matched to a gene: 11. Here the CDR3 DNA reads TGTGCCAGCAGCCAGTCGGCTAGCGGGACGAGGCAGTACTTC. This translates into CASSQSASGTRQYF.

The chain has TRBV10-3 and TRBJ1-2, with D possibly TRBD1 on 5 matching bases. Germline CDR1 reads ENHRY; CDR2 reads SYGVKD. V was cut by 6 bases and J by 6 bases, with 14 bases left in between. The CDR3 runs to 13 residues. The CDR3 loop reads CAISPGRADGYTF. The DNA of the CDR3 is TGTGCCATCAGCCCCGGCAGGGCGGATGGCTACACCTTC.

The genes are TRBV5-4 and TRBJ1-2; 7 nucleotides agree with TRBD1. V lost 3 bases to trimming and J lost 2 bases; unmatched junction nucleotides: 1. The CDR3 is made up of 13 amino acids. Germline V lookup: CDR1 SGHNT, CDR2 YYREEE (reference sequence). The CDR3 reads CASSSTGNYGYTF. The CDR3 region has the DNA TGTGCCAGCAGCTCGACAGGGAACTATGGCTACACCTTC.

V and J are TRBV24-1 and TRBJ2-1; D is possibly TRBD1 (6 bases). The CDR3 runs to 15 residues. The V gene's germline CDR1 is KGHDR and CDR2 SFDVKD. Trimming removed 3 bases at V and 5 bases at J, with 13 bases between. The CDR3 loop reads CATSDGPRGDNEQFF. CDR3 coding DNA: TGTGCCACCAGTGATGGGCCCAGGGGCGACAATGAGCAGTTCTTC.

The genes are TRBV7-8 and TRBJ2-5, with 7 positions matching TRBD1. The germline V gene has CDR1 SGHVS and CDR2 FQNEAQ. Trimming cost V 2 bases and J 2 bases; bases outside gene matches: 11. CDR3 length equals 17 residues. The DNA for the CDR3 is TGTGCCAGCAGCTTATTCGTCGCGGCAGGGGGACAAGAGACCCAGTACTTC. Encoded protein: CASSLFVAAGGQETQYF.

The chain is built from TRBV3-1 (or the pseudogene TRBV3-2) and TRBJ1-1, with D perhaps matching TRBD1 (6 bases). Germline lookup yields CDR1 LGHDT and CDR2 YNNKEL (reference sequence). The CDR3 extends over 14 amino acids. V shed 3 bases and J shed 10 bases, with 18 bases lying between them. In DNA, the CDR3 is TGTGCCAGCAGCCATCCCTCACAGGGCCGGGGAGCTTTCTTT. It is translated as CASSHPSQGRGAFF.

The chain combines TRBV11-2 with TRBJ2-2; unclear D gene. This CDR3 has 19 amino acids. Trimming cost V 3 bases and J 4 bases, with 24 bases left between them. Germline CDR1 and CDR2: SGHAT and FQNNGV. The CDR3 loop is CASSFPSQFARHSTGELFF. The CDR3 nucleotides are TGTGCCAGCAGCTTCCCCTCTCAATTCGCCAGACACTCCACCGGGGAGCTGTTTTTT.

V is TRBV20-1 and J is TRBJ2-1; 8 nucleotides agree with TRBD1. The CDR3 loop spans 15 amino acids. Looked up from germline, CDR1 is DFQATT and CDR2 is SNEGSKA (reference sequence). Germline trimming cut 3 bases from V and 6 bases from J; bases unmatched to any gene: 10. This CDR3 is CSASRGTGGRNEQFF. The CDR3 nucleotides read TGCAGTGCTAGTAGGGGGACAGGTGGGCGCAATGAGCAGTTCTTC.

This chain uses TRBV18 with TRBJ2-6; TRBD1 aligns across 8 bases. The CDR3 consists of 19 residues. In germline, CDR1 is KGHSH, CDR2 LQKENI. The V segment lost 3 bases and the J segment 1 base; nucleotides outside the gene matches: 11. In nucleotides, the CDR3 is TGTGCCAGCTCACCGGACAGGGTCGGATCCTTATCTGGGGCCAACGTCCTGACTTTC. Encoded protein: CASSPDRVGSLSGANVLTF.

The chain recombines TRBV3-1 (or the pseudogene TRBV3-2) with TRBJ1-2; 9 bases match TRBD1. V trimming: 4 bases; J trimming: 4 bases; junction bases outside the gene matches: 1. The CDR3 is made up of 13 amino acids. Germline V gene sequence: CDR1 LGHDT, CDR2 YNNKEL (reference sequence). The CDR3 DNA reads TGTGCCAGCAGCCGGGACAGGGCCTATGGCTACACCTTC. This sequence encodes CASSRDRAYGYTF.

The rearrangement links TRBV18 to TRBJ2-7, with 8 bases identical to TRBD2. With V trimmed by 8 bases and J by 5 bases, 8 bases remained unmatched. This CDR3 region has 13 residues. Germline V lookup: CDR1 KGHSH, CDR2 LQKENI. The CDR3 bases are TGTGCCAGCCGAAAGGCGGGAGGCGACGAGCAGTACTTC. Its protein is CASRKAGGDEQYF.

The chain carries TRBV27 and TRBJ2-1, with D unresolved. The V and J ends lost 5 bases and 0 bases respectively, with 11 bases between them. The CDR3 extends over 15 amino acids. Germline-derived CDR1 and CDR2 are MNHEY and SMNVEV (reference sequence). The chain's CDR3 is CASSALVSSYNEQFF. Here the CDR3 DNA reads TGTGCCAGCAGTGCCTTAGTGAGCTCCTACAATGAGCAGTTCTTC.

The chain uses TRBV12-3 or TRBV12-4 and TRBJ1-2; 10 nucleotides align to TRBD1. V was clipped by 8 bases and J by 6 bases; unmatched bases: 6. The CDR3 is 13 residues long. The CDR3 DNA reads TGTGCCAGCTCGACAGGGGGCTCAGATGGCTACACCTTC. It translates to CASSTGGSDGYTF.

The CDR3 sequence is CASRKDSLREQYV. Written as DNA, the CDR3 is TGTGCCAGCAGGAAGGACTCCTTAAGAGAGCAGTACGTC. The rearrangement links TRBV2 to TRBJ2-7; perhaps TRBD2 as D (5 bases). The CDR3 consists of 13 residues. V lost 6 bases to trimming and J lost 7 bases, with 16 bases between them. Germline V gene data show CDR1 as SNHLY and CDR2 as FYNNEI.

The CDR3 DNA reads as TGTGCCAGCAGTTCTATGGAGGGGCGTGATTATGGCTACACCTTC. Translating it yields CASSSMEGRDYGYTF. This chain joins TRBV7-8 and TRBJ1-2; possible D gene TRBD1, 5 bases. CDR3 length: 15 amino acids. The germline V and J ends were trimmed by 6 bases and 5 bases, with 19 bases remaining between them. Germline CDR1 SGHVS, CDR2 FQNEAQ.

This sequence joins TRBV5-4 and TRBJ2-3; TRBD2 aligns across 14 bases. Germline-derived CDR1 and CDR2 are SGHNT and YYREEE (reference sequence). The CDR3 is 17 amino acids. Trimming at V came to 4 bases and at J to 5 bases, leaving 9 bases not matched to a gene. As DNA, the CDR3 is TGTGCCAGCAGCGTGGAGACTAGCGGGAGGGCTCAAGATACGCAGTATTTT. Amino acid sequence: CASSVETSGRAQDTQYF.

With regard to this clone: The final CDR3 position lacks the conserved phenylalanine or tryptophan, pointing to a likely read error. This chain joins TRBV3-1 (or the pseudogene TRBV3-2) and TRBJ1-2; D unresolved. With 0 bases removed from V and 4 bases from J, the gap between germline ends came to 12 bases. Germline V CDR1 and CDR2: LGHDT, YNNKEL (reference sequence). The CDR3 spans 15 residues. CDR3: CASSQDDGYIYGYTL. The CDR3 DNA sequence: TGTGCCAGCAGCCAAGATGACGGGTACATCTATGGCTACACCCTC.

This clone was picked up a small number of times. The chain carries TRBV4-2 and TRBJ1-1, with D possibly matching TRBD1 (6 bases). Germline lookup yields CDR1 LGHNA and CDR2 YNFKEQ. The CDR3 totals 14 residues. V gave up 6 bases and J gave up 5 bases, with 16 bases separating them. CDR3 in amino acids: CASSSYEQGTEAFF. The DNA of the CDR3 is TGTGCCAGCAGTTCGTACGAGCAGGGGACTGAAGCTTTCTTT.

The chain joins TRBV3-1 (or the pseudogene TRBV3-2) to TRBJ1-5; D is ambiguous. The CDR3 totals 16 residues. Germline CDR1 reads LGHDT; CDR2 reads YNNKEL (reference sequence). Trimming shortened V by 1 base and J by 1 base, and 11 bases separated the two germline ends. The CDR3 DNA sequence: TGTGCCAGCAGCCAAGGACTAACGGGGAGCAATCAGCCCCAGCATTTT. Its protein product is CASSQGLTGSNQPQHF.

V is TRBV7-6 and J is TRBJ2-5; D call uncertain. The CDR3 runs to 14 residues. The germline CDR1 and CDR2 sequences are SGHVS and FNYEAQ. V dropped 1 base and J dropped 1 base, with 7 bases sitting between them. The chain's CDR3 is CASSLEASQETQYF. The CDR3, as DNA: TGTGCCAGCAGCTTAGAAGCGTCCCAAGAGACCCAGTACTTC.